The 21 T cell receptor beta chains presented below share a single source sample, sequenced in a study of metastatic and nonmetastatic thyroid tumors. Nobody among the patients had been given any treatment before thyroid surgery. TCRdb called clones again from the PCR reads with MiXCR. The profile shows roughly 23,000 clones, roughly 15% of them singletons. The sample was tumor tissue. The receptors were sampled from a female donor with papillary thyroid cancer or a benign thyroid nodule (not recorded which). Some clones in this sample may be carry-over from other donors' samples.

This clone was observed at least ten times. V is TRBV28 and J is TRBJ2-2, with D possibly TRBD2 on 6 matching bases. The germline gives CDR1 MDHEN, CDR2 SYDVKM. The CDR3 spans 14 residues. V lost 6 bases, J lost 6 bases, and 14 bases lay in between. CDR3 coding DNA: TGTGCCAGCAGCCTACTGGGGGGACCCGGGGAGCTGTTTTTT. Translation gives CASSLLGGPGELFF.

A few counts support this clone. This sequence joins TRBV6-1 and TRBJ2-5, with D tentatively TRBD2 (7 bases). The germline CDR1 and CDR2 sequences are MNHNS and SASEGT. V lost 6 bases, J lost 4 bases, and 12 bases lay in between. This CDR3 region has 13 residues. CDR3 coding DNA: TGTGCCAGCAGGGAGGGAGGGGGAGAGACCCAGTACTTC. Translation: CASREGGGETQYF.

J is TRBJ1-4 and V is TRBV5-1; D perhaps matches TRBD1 (5 bases). Germline V gene data show CDR1 as SGHRS and CDR2 as YFSETQ. The CDR3 has 14 residues. V lost 6 bases to trimming and J lost 8 bases, with 17 bases between them. The CDR3 reads CASTPGPELEKLFF. The CDR3 DNA is TGCGCCAGCACACCAGGGCCCGAGTTGGAAAAACTGTTTTTT.

This clone occurred many times. V usage is TRBV7-2 and J usage is TRBJ1-2; D is unresolved. Looked up from germline, CDR1 is SGHTA and CDR2 is FQGNSA. The CDR3 has 13 residues. Trimming took 6 bases from V and 4 from J, leaving 12 bases between them. The DNA of the CDR3 is TGTGCCAGCAGTACTCCGGGAATCTATGGCTACACCTTC. This encodes CASSTPGIYGYTF.

The chain has TRBV3-1 and TRBJ1-2; TRBD1 matches 7 bases. Germline CDR1 reads LGHDT; CDR2 reads YNNKEL (reference sequence). The CDR3 contains 14 residues. Trimming cost V 4 bases and J 10 bases; bases outside gene matches: 12. The CDR3 spells CASSRGTGDRNYTF. The CDR3 DNA follows: TGTGCCAGCAGCCGGGGAACAGGGGATCGTAACTACACCTTC.

This clone was seen repeatedly, ten times or more. The CDR3 DNA reads TGTGCCAGCAGCTTGGGTGTTAGCTCCTATAATTCACCCCTCCACTTT. This gives the protein CASSLGVSSYNSPLHF. The chain recombines TRBV3-1 with TRBJ1-6; D ambiguous. V dropped 5 bases and J dropped 0 bases, with 11 bases sitting between them. From germline, CDR1 is LGHDT and CDR2 YNNKEL (reference sequence). The CDR3 loop spans 16 amino acids. The full variable domain, its missing parts supplied by reference TRBV3-1 and TRBJ1-6, is DTAVSQTPKYLVTQMGNDKSIKCEQNLGHDTMYWYKQDSKKFLKIMFSYNNKELIINETVPNRFSPKSPDKAHLNLHINSLELGDSAVYFCASSLGVSSYNSPLHFGNGTRLTVT.

Ten or more counts support this clone. The chain carries TRBV9 and TRBJ1-1; D gene uncertain. CDR1 and CDR2 (germline): SGDLS, YYNGEE. CDR3 length equals 13 residues. V was trimmed by 5 bases and J by 0 bases, leaving 8 bases between them. CDR3 nucleotide sequence: TGTGCCAGCAGTCATGACTTGAACACTGAAGCTTTCTTT. This encodes CASSHDLNTEAFF.

This clone is medium-sized within its sample. The CDR3 sequence is CSARDGARQETQYF. The CDR3 DNA follows: TGCAGTGCTAGAGATGGAGCTAGACAAGAGACCCAGTACTTC. The chain carries TRBV20-1 and TRBJ2-5; no firm D call. V dropped 0 bases and J dropped 2 bases, with 10 bases sitting between them. Germline lookup yields CDR1 DFQATT and CDR2 SNEGSKA (reference sequence). The CDR3 extends over 14 amino acids.

Worth noting for this clone: A much larger clone differs by one base, so this may be a read error. The gene calls are TRBV3-1 and TRBJ1-6; TRBD1 might be the D (5 bases). The CDR3 covers 15 residues. The V and J ends lost 1 base and 9 bases respectively, with 13 bases between them. Looked up from germline, CDR1 is LGHDT and CDR2 is YNNKEL (reference sequence). In nucleotides, the CDR3 is TGTGCCAGCAGCCAAGTAGGGGTCTTTGGTTCACCCCTCCACTTT. It encodes CASSQVGVFGSPLHF.

This clone turned up a few times. The V call is TRBV30, the J call TRBJ1-2; possible D gene TRBD1, 5 bases. V lost 2 bases and J 8 bases, leaving 12 bases between the germline ends. The V gene's germline CDR1 is GTSNPN and CDR2 SVGIG (reference sequence). The CDR3 has 12 residues. CDR3 nucleotide sequence: TGTGCCTGGAGTCCCAGGGCCGGGGGCTACACCTTC. Encoded protein: CAWSPRAGGYTF.

The table lists this clone with many counts. The chain has TRBV18 and TRBJ2-6, with D possibly being TRBD1 or TRBD2 (5 bases each). With 2 bases removed from V and 0 bases from J, the gap between germline ends came to 17 bases. Germline values: CDR1 KGHSH, CDR2 LQKENI. This CDR3 spans 19 amino acids. The CDR3 reads CASSPSLPGTASGANVLTF. CDR3 sequence (DNA): TGTGCCAGCTCACCATCGTTACCAGGGACGGCCTCTGGGGCCAACGTCCTGACTTTC. Full variable domain (outside the CDR3, taken from reference TRBV18 and TRBJ2-6): NAGVMQNPRHLVRRRGQEARLRCSPMKGHSHVYWYRQLPEEGLKFMVYLQKENIIDESGMPKERFSAEFPKEGPSILRIQQVVRGDSAAYFCASSPSLPGTASGANVLTFGAGSRLTVL.

This clone was seen ten or more times. This chain connects TRBV5-6 to TRBJ2-1; 14 nucleotides align to TRBD2. The CDR3 consists of 16 residues. Trimming at V came to 4 bases and at J to 10 bases, leaving 10 bases not matched to a gene. Per the germline V gene, CDR1 is SGHDT and CDR2 is YYEEEE. For the CDR3, the DNA is TGTGCCAGCAGCGCAACCGGGACTAGCGGGGGAGAAGAGCAGTTCTTC. Its protein product is CASSATGTSGGEEQFF.

This chain joins TRBV3-1 and TRBJ2-7, with 8 bases identical to TRBD1. CDR1 is LGHDT, CDR2 YNNKEL, per germline (reference sequence). J was trimmed by 7 bases and V by 4 bases; bases with no gene match: 3. This CDR3 is 12 amino acids long. CDR3 nucleotides: TGTGCCAGCAGCCCAGGGGGCAGTGAGCAGTACTTC. It codes for CASSPGGSEQYF.

This clone was found many times. This chain uses TRBV6-1 with TRBJ2-3; 8 bases are a match to TRBD2. This CDR3 contains 16 residues. With V trimmed by 5 bases and J by 0 bases, 7 bases remained unmatched. Germline V CDR1 and CDR2: MNHNS, SASEGT. The CDR3 region is CASSKWASGSTDTQYF. The CDR3 DNA reads as TGTGCCAGCAGTAAATGGGCTAGCGGGAGCACAGATACGCAGTATTTT.

This clone was seen many times. V gene TRBV7-7 combines with J gene TRBJ2-3; 10 positions match TRBD2. With V trimmed by 6 bases and J by 2 bases, 5 bases remained unmatched. This CDR3 region has 15 residues. Germline V gene lookup returns CDR1 SSHAT and CDR2 FNYEAQ (reference sequence). Here the CDR3 DNA reads TGTGCCAGCAGTCGGACTAGCGGCCCCACAGATACGCAGTATTTT. Protein sequence: CASSRTSGPTDTQYF.

This clone is medium-sized. Other DNA sequences of this sample code for an identical CDR3. The chain links TRBV6-1 to TRBJ2-7; 11 bases align to TRBD1. The germline V gene encodes CDR1 MNHNS and CDR2 SASEGT. The CDR3 extends over 13 amino acids. The junction had 5 bases not matched to a gene; V was cut back by 7 bases and J by 6 bases. The CDR3 here is CASTAGTGGEQYF. The CDR3 region has the DNA TGTGCCAGCACCGCCGGGACAGGGGGCGAGCAGTACTTC.

This clone appeared many times. The J gene is TRBJ2-7, the V gene TRBV9; 8 bases match TRBD2. This CDR3 is built from 15 residues. Trimming at V came to 0 bases and at J to 2 bases, leaving 4 bases not matched to a gene. Germline V CDR1 and CDR2: SGDLS, YYNGEE. The chain's CDR3 is CASSVELAATYEQYF. CDR3 coding DNA: TGTGCCAGCAGCGTAGAACTAGCGGCTACCTACGAGCAGTACTTC.

At least ten counts were recorded for this clone. V gene TRBV5-5 combines with J gene TRBJ1-2, with D uncertain. CDR3 length: 14 amino acids. Germline V gene sequence: CDR1 SGHKS, CDR2 YYEKEE (reference sequence). V gave up 6 bases and J gave up 4 bases, with 16 bases separating them. CDR3 sequence (DNA): TGTGCCAGCACCTGGGAAGGAATTACCTATGGCTACACCTTC. Protein product: CASTWEGITYGYTF.

This clone was recorded many times. The genes are TRBV28 and TRBJ1-3; D is ambiguous. This CDR3 contains 17 residues. Deletions cut 5 bases from V and 0 bases from J, with 17 bases between. CDR1 is MDHEN, CDR2 SYDVKM, per germline. The DNA for the CDR3 is TGTGCCAGCAGTGTTATAGGAGGAGTTAGCTCTGGAAACACCATATATTTT. Translated: CASSVIGGVSSGNTIYF.

The chain combines TRBV5-1 with TRBJ2-7, with 8 positions matching TRBD2. Germline V CDR1 and CDR2: SGHRS, YFSETQ. This CDR3 comprises 16 residues. The V and J ends lost 3 bases and 3 bases, in that order; junction bases with no gene match: 11. The CDR3 loop reads CASSWAPGLGVYEQYF. CDR3 bases: TGCGCCAGCAGCTGGGCCCCGGGACTAGGAGTCTACGAGCAGTACTTC. Drawing the rest from reference TRBV5-1 and TRBJ2-7, the complete variable domain is KAGVTQTPRYLIKTRGQQVTLSCSPISGHRSVSWYQQTPGQGLQFLFEYFSETQRNKGNFPGRFSGRQFSNSRSEMNVSTLELGDSALYLCASSWAPGLGVYEQYFGPGTRLTVT.

At least ten counts were recorded for this clone. The CDR3 nucleotides are TGCAGTGCTGTCGAGGGACAGGCCACCTACGAGCAGTACTTC. Amino acid sequence: CSAVEGQATYEQYF. This chain joins TRBV20-1 and TRBJ2-7; TRBD1 matches 8 bases. The CDR3 runs to 14 residues. The V and J ends lost 5 bases and 2 bases, in that order; junction bases with no gene match: 8. Germline V gene data show CDR1 as DFQATT and CDR2 as SNEGSKA (reference sequence).